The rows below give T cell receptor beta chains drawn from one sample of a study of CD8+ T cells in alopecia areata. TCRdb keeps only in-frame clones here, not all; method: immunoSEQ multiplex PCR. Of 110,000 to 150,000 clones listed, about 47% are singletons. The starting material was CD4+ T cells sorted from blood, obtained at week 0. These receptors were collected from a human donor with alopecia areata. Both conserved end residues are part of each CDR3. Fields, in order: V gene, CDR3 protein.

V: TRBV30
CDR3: CAWSGTGLRGYTF

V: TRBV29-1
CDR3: CSGGQGNTEAFF

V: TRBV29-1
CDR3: CSGKSGLETQYF

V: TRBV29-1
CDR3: CSVVSGRGGEKLFF

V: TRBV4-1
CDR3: CASSQDGLAANEQFF

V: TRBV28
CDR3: CASRPRGTSIAETQYF

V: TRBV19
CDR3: CASIIVGDGSQPQHF

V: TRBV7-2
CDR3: CASGLNEQFF

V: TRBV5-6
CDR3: CASSRTSGRAGEQFF

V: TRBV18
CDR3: CASSPLAGVSTDTQYF

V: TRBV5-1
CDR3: CASSLDRGNGYTF

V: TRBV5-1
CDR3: CASSPDSTQETQYF

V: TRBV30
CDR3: CAWSVRGGQTTDTQYF

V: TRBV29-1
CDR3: CSARQGAETQYF

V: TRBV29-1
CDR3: CSAQVNTEAFF

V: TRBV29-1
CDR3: CSVILAKNIQYF

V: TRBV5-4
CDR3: CASSLGLAASQEQFF

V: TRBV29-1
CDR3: CSAETASTDTQYF

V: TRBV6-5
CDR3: CASTETGAGGYTF

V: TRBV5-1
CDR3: CASSLVAGLPDTQYF

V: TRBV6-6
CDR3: CASSTVDTIYF

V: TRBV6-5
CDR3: CASMPAYTGELFF

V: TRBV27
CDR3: CASGSETWPRYF

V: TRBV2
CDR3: CASSTPGQGVYQPQHF

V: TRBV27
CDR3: CASSPRVFTAAGTQYF

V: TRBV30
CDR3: CAGAEGTNEKLFF

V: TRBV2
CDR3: CASSAQLQETQYF